This TCR beta chain was recorded in a study of cytomegalovirus exposure and HLA in healthy donors (dated by TCRdb to 2015 to 2018). The study in broad terms: In an earlier analysis of under 600 of the donors, 276 Gb of sequence data and 100 million or so unique TCR beta sequences from some 170 million T cells were reported. Alongside the repertoire data, information on donor age, sex, ethnicity and CMV serostatus was compiled. An early release that covered fewer than 750 HLA-typed donors contained around 300 gigabases of sequencing data and tens of millions of unique TCR sequences. Among roughly 400 genotyped donors of the cohort, an average of roughly 230,000 unique TCR beta nucleotide sequences was sequenced per donor, of which 15% to 20% were non-productive. To predict cytomegalovirus infection status, the study combined high-throughput TCR immunosequencing, statistical association of individual TCRs with disease status, and machine learning. An earlier analysis of 500 to 650 of the donors applied high-throughput TCR beta sequencing to assess whether each TCR beta V gene segment acted as functional or pseudogenic. HLA typing covered class I and class II loci at four-digit resolution. A later analysis re-examined previously published TCR beta repertoires from more than 600 donors and added high-resolution HLA genotyping to investigate patterns of TCR occurrence. In a later genetic analysis, genome-wide SNP genotypes for about 65% of the roughly 700 donors were used, and that subset was treated as a discovery cohort. Five DR-DQ haplotypes were treated as single units for association and clustering because of strong linkage in the cohort. A separate validation cohort of 90 to 150 different subjects was used in addition to the roughly 670-subject first cohort. Every repertoire in the discovery cohort had been generated on one and the same sequencing platform. Rather than drawing on any new phenotypic data, the later analysis identified candidate immune exposures from TCR beta sequences and the way those sequences occurred across donors. The T cell repertoires of 670 or so subjects were profiled by immunosequencing and related to cytomegalovirus serostatus. The number of typed donors differed by locus: roughly 629-640 for A, B, C, DRB1 and DQB1; 500 to 550 for DQA1; 600 to 610 for DPA1; and some 450 for DPB1. The study aimed to test whether cataloging public T cell receptors could reveal signatures of past pathogen exposure. The genetic ancestry cluster associated with self-reported Caucasian donors included 81% of the roughly 380 genotyped donors.

The CDR3 contains 15 residues, cysteine and phenylalanine counted. The DNA shown is the 45-base CDR3, in frame from base 1. The germline V gene provides CDR1 MDHEN and CDR2 SYDVKM. The germline ends are 6 bases apart after V is trimmed by 1 base and J by 2 bases. Of note for this clone: The antigen this receptor binds is unknown. No base-level quality is on record; no much larger clone is a single base apart.

Results the study describes overall, beyond this receptor: A further reported finding was that TCR beta sequences accurately predicted the HLA-A and HLA-B alleles for most subjects in the first cohort. In a later analysis, HLA-associated TCR beta chains were found to be more clonally expanded and to have lower generation probabilities than equally common non-associated chains. Most TCR sequences were seen in very few donors, while some public TCRs were found in many individuals. A few of the identified cytomegalovirus-associated TCR beta chains were confirmed in vitro to be specific for cytomegalovirus antigens. The presence/absence analyses assumed that sequencing depth was roughly uniform across donors, and that assumption may not be true. In a later analysis, TCR association rates were found to vary across HLA loci, with the most associated TCRs seen for DRB1 alleles and the fewest for HLA-C alleles. HLA typing was unavailable for some donors at each locus, so association tests used only the typed subset. Most CMV-associated TCR beta chains appeared to be HLA-restricted in a later analysis, and the HLA associations seemed to be driven largely by CMV exposure. Cytomegalovirus status was reported to be diagnosed by the classifier with high specificity and sensitivity in both the original and validation cohorts. Assigning TCR associations to individual alleles was difficult when HLA alleles, especially DR and DQ, strongly co-occurred. The authors suggested that the approach could potentially be generalized to other disease states and immunological phenotypes. Compared with the roughly 700-donor mean, donors in an Asian-associated ancestry cluster had fewer N-insertions in productive TCRs, according to a later genetic analysis. Several of the top co-occurrence clusters appeared to be linked to parvovirus B19, influenza, CMV and Epstein-Barr virus, according to a later analysis. A later genetic analysis associated a missense DCLRE1C variant with V-gene and J-gene trimming of TCR beta chains, and an independent cohort replicated the association. Because counts were too low, seventeen rarely observed V segments, including chromosome 9 orphons, were left out of the earlier analysis of some 640 of the donors. The only immune exposure information available for the cohort was CMV serostatus. A cluster of highly shared sequence variants was judged likely to represent a technical artifact of the sequencing pipeline. Some IMGT-functional V segments, including TRBV6-2 and TRBV6-3, could not be distinguished by the 87-base-pair reads and were therefore excluded. Correlated functional status among segregating V segments might reflect linkage disequilibrium, but an unknown experimental factor could not be ruled out. The cohort was sequenced for TCR beta chains only, and without alpha or paired-chain data the features that could be detected were limited. A total of around 150 TCR beta chains were listed by the study as associated with cytomegalovirus. Broadly in line with IMGT annotations, most TCR beta V segments showed up in productive rearrangements about 87% or about 30% of the time in an earlier analysis of 587 of the donors. At a false discovery rate of 0.05, a later analysis linked 15,000 to 20,000 TCR beta sequences to specific HLA alleles.

The library was obtained by the immunoSEQ multiplex PCR assay. For the multiplex PCR, a mixture combining 60 forward primers for TCR Vbeta segments and 13 reverse primers for TCR Jbeta segments was used. Amplification of the CDR3 region of rearranged TCR beta genes was performed with a multiplex PCR assay on genomic DNA. The amplified TCR beta libraries were sequenced on the Illumina HiSeq System as 87-base-pair reads. In the authors' own workflow: A later analysis tallied roughly 78 million unique TCR beta chains across the 666 repertoires, and approximately 11 million of those chains were shared by two or more donors. To remove PCR and sequencing errors, raw reads were error-corrected and collapsed into unique sequences using a nearest-neighbor algorithm that merged closely related sequences. CDR3 sequences were aligned to IMGT reference sequences to assign V, D and J gene segments. For a sequence to be retained, a match of at least six nucleotides to both a V gene segment and a J gene segment was required. Rearrangements were classified as productive when the CDR3 lacked stop codons and remained in frame with V and J, and all other rearrangements were classified as non-productive. CDR3 was defined by IMGT convention, running from the second conserved V-encoded cysteine to the conserved J-encoded phenylalanine. Sequences without an unambiguous match to a single V gene segment were excluded from the earlier analysis of 500 to 700 of the donors. In an earlier analysis of several hundred of the donors, V segments were called functional above 56.7% productive rearrangements and were called segregating when the between-donor standard deviation exceeded 5%. A statistical classification framework was built for diagnosing cytomegalovirus status from the catalog of TCR beta chain sequences. V and J gene assignment, in a later analysis, came from comparing TCR nucleotide sequences with IMGT/GENE-DB human TR gene sequences. Using the TCRdist pipeline, a later analysis assigned CDR3 sequences along with most-parsimonious VDJ recombination scenarios. In a later analysis, every TCR beta chain was defined by the combination of its CDR3 amino acid sequence and its V-gene family, and reads without a unique V-gene family were dropped. To address suspected cross-contamination and a sequencing artifact, a later analysis removed 592 highly shared, low-generation-probability nucleotide sequences. A later analysis calculated a clonal expansion index for each public chain from normalized within-repertoire ranks of inferred template counts. Generation probabilities in a later analysis came from a VDJ recombination model fitted to out-of-frame rearrangements, and those results were checked against IGoR. Hypergeometric tests were used in a later analysis to score TCR-TCR, TCR-HLA and TCR-CMV co-occurrence, with a repertoire-size bias correction applied to the TCR pairs. False discovery rates were estimated in a later analysis by permuting HLA or CMV assignments 20 times. In a later analysis, co-occurring TCRs were grouped using DBSCAN, and TCRdist sequence similarity was added for clustering within HLA-allele-positive subsets. Co-occurrence clustering excluded repertoires with fewer than 30,000 or more than 120,000 public chains, plus five with anomalous nucleotide sharing. TCRdb limited this immuneACCESS table to in-frame rearrangements with V and J called. A share of clones is missing; checked studies link under half to unresolved V genes, and the rest is unexplained. The V and J calls and clone size come from that table; D and trimming were worked out from the DNA. The sample data list approximately 180,000 clones, and roughly nine tenths of these were observed just once. The ten top clones hold around 0.21% of the sample.

The cohort comprised under 700 healthy bone marrow donors. Cohort members were all nominally healthy when sampled, although unrecorded immune exposures were likely present. The donor tested CMV seronegative and was one of the 352 seronegative cohort members. A peripheral blood sample was collected from each donor, and TCR beta sequencing was performed on peripheral blood mononuclear cells. Genomic DNA was extracted from the blood cell samples with the Qiagen DNeasy Blood Extraction Kit. Sequencing was performed on PBMCs. The sequence was collected from a girl under three years old in good health and CMV-seronegative. The V gene is TRBV28 and the J gene is TRBJ2-6; perhaps TRBD1 is the D gene, with 6 bases matching. CDR3 sequence: CASSLYRAGANVLTF. At the DNA level, the sequence is TGTGCCAGCAGTTTATACAGGGCTGGGGCCAACGTCCTGACTTTC.